This T cell receptor (beta chain) was recorded in a study of Tregs in tolerant kidney transplant recipients. Overall study findings and caveats: The small number of patients limits these findings pending further validation. Tregs expanded with activated donor B cells seemed most donor-specific. Biological reproducibility was not directly addressed in this study.

With respect to this clone: The antigen remains undetermined.

The CDR3 totals 15 residues. The V gene's germline CDR1 is SGDLS and CDR2 YYNGEE. V was cut by 3 bases and J by 8 bases, with 15 bases left in between. Profiled with immunoSEQ multiplex PCR; TCRdb holds only in-frame clones, not every one. Of some 16,000 clones listed, around 90% were seen once; the top ten hold 13%. Unstimulated regulatory T cells (CD4+CD25+CD127-), CD4+CD25- non-regulatory cells, CD4 and CD8 cells were FACS-sorted from thawed PBMCs. The receptor's source is a human donor in good health. The specimen sequenced was CD8+ T cells from blood. V and J are TRBV9 and TRBJ1-6; D gene uncertain. CDR3 sequence reads: CASSAREGPDSPLHF. The DNA for the CDR3 is TGTGCCAGCAGCGCCCGGGAGGGTCCGGATTCACCCCTCCACTTT.